This entry lists 28 T cell receptor beta chains sequenced from one sample in a study of CXCR3-negative and CXCR3-positive naive CD8 T cells. Study observations and caveats: CXCR3-positive naive cells had more hydrophobic TRB CDR3s than CXCR3-negative naive cells.

The authors made the TRB cDNA libraries by 5' RACE using UMI labels. TCRdb re-called the 5' RACE reads, yielding one record per CDR3 amino acid sequence without DNA. In total, the table holds around 160,000 distinct CDR3 sequences. Their antigen targets remain unknown. The sequenced material came from naive CXCR3+ CD8+ T cells from blood. The subset was: CD45RO-CCR7+CD27+CD95- naive CD8+ T cells expressing CXCR3 (TNR3+). The receptor source for this set is a human donor in good health. Some clones in this sample may be carry-over from other donors' samples.

The CDR3 protein is CSAGVTQGMEGYTF. The genes are TRBV29-1 and TRBJ1-2; the D gene TCRdb calls, TRBD1, cannot be checked with no DNA. This CDR3 has 14 amino acids. In germline, CDR1 is SQVTM, CDR2 ANQGSEA.

This chain uses TRBV4-1 with TRBJ2-7; TCRdb's D gene call, TRBD2, goes unchecked for lack of DNA. This CDR3 has 14 residues. The germline V gene has CDR1 MGHRA and CDR2 YSYEKL. CDR3 amino acids: CASSQRRGDYEQYF.

The CDR3 is CASSRISGTTGELFF. J is TRBJ2-2 and V is TRBV11-2; TCRdb lists TRBD1, though no DNA is available to test this call. Germline V CDR1 and CDR2: SGHAT, FQNNGV. The CDR3 length is 15 residues.

This chain connects TRBV20-1 to TRBJ2-7; TCRdb names TRBD2, which stays unverified in the absence of DNA. The CDR3 runs 14 residues. Germline V lookup: CDR1 DFQATT, CDR2 SNEGSKA (reference sequence). The CDR3 reads CSAWGTSASYEQYF.

The V call is TRBV6-2 or TRBV6-3, the J call TRBJ2-3; the D call from TCRdb, TRBD2, cannot be confirmed without DNA. The CDR3 runs 19 residues. In germline, CDR1 is MNHEY, CDR2 SVGEGT. The CDR3 spells CASSYPEASGPSSTDTQYF.

The rearrangement uses TRBV9 and TRBJ2-2. The germline CDR1 and CDR2 sequences are SGDLS and YYNGEE. This CDR3 is built from 16 residues. The CDR3 protein is CASSVYGSSLDGELFF.

The V call is TRBV29-1, the J call TRBJ2-1; TCRdb's assignment of TRBD2 cannot be checked, as there is no DNA. The CDR3 has 13 amino acids. From germline, CDR1 is SQVTM and CDR2 ANQGSEA. The CDR3 loop reads CSALAPSYNEQFF.

J is TRBJ2-7 and V is TRBV30; TCRdb's D call, TRBD1, is unchecked because there is no DNA. CDR1 and CDR2 (germline): GTSNPN, SVGIG (reference sequence). The CDR3 runs 14 residues. CDR3 in amino acids: CAWNPFRMGYEQYF.

The chain employs TRBV20-1 and TRBJ2-1; TCRdb designates TRBD1, a call that cannot be tested without DNA. CDR1 DFQATT and CDR2 SNEGSKA come from the germline V gene (reference sequence). The length of the CDR3 is 17 residues. The chain's CDR3 is CSATWNLRDRGHDEQFF.

This chain connects TRBV29-1 to TRBJ1-1; TCRdb returns TRBD1, unconfirmable since there is no DNA. The CDR3 length is 13 residues. CDR1 is SQVTM, CDR2 ANQGSEA, per germline. This CDR3 is CSLWGQGYTEAFF. The variable domain in full, completed from reference TRBV29-1 and TRBJ1-1, reads SAVISQKPSRDICQRGTSLTIQCQVDSQVTMMFWYRQQPGQSLTLIATANQGSEATYESGFVIDKFPISRPNLTFSTLTVSNMSPEDSSIYLCSLWGQGYTEAFFGQGTRLTVV.

The chain combines TRBV20-1 with TRBJ2-3; TCRdb's assignment of TRBD2 cannot be checked, as there is no DNA. The length of the CDR3 is 18 residues. Germline V CDR1 and CDR2: DFQATT, SNEGSKA (reference sequence). The CDR3 loop reads CSVKRLAGGQGNTDTQYF.

This chain connects TRBV29-1 to TRBJ2-5; TCRdb returns TRBD2, unconfirmable since there is no DNA. This CDR3 has 14 amino acids. From germline, CDR1 is SQVTM and CDR2 ANQGSEA. CDR3 protein: CSVEGTSEDETQYF.

This chain uses TRBV20-1 with TRBJ2-7; TCRdb proposes TRBD1, but this gene call is untestable without DNA. Germline V lookup: CDR1 DFQATT, CDR2 SNEGSKA (reference sequence). The CDR3 is made up of 16 amino acids. CDR3 protein: CSARDLGQGATYEQYF.

The chain employs TRBV12-3 or TRBV12-4 and TRBJ1-5. The CDR3 runs 13 residues. The CDR3 is CASSFNSNQPQHF.

CDR3 amino acids: CSGDSGISNSYNEQFF. The rearrangement uses TRBV29-1 and TRBJ2-1; TCRdb indicates TRBD2, and absent DNA this call remains unverified. Germline loops: CDR1 SQVTM, CDR2 ANQGSEA. This CDR3 has 16 residues.

J is TRBJ2-7 and V is TRBV28; the TCRdb call, TRBD1, lacks DNA for checking. Germline-derived CDR1 and CDR2 are MDHEN and SYDVKM. CDR3 length: 14 amino acids. CDR3 sequence reads: CASSRQLSSYEQYF.

The J gene is TRBJ2-1, the V gene TRBV2; without DNA, the TCRdb call of TRBD1 cannot be checked. Looked up from germline, CDR1 is SNHLY and CDR2 is FYNNEI. The CDR3 sequence is 16 residues long. CDR3: CASSDDRDRDSNEQFF.

This rearrangement joins TRBV7-2 to TRBJ2-2; TCRdb proposes TRBD2, but this gene call is untestable without DNA. This CDR3 spans 17 amino acids. Germline CDR1 and CDR2: SGHTA and FQGNSA. The CDR3 spells CASPHRAGGPQTGELFF.

The V gene is TRBV7-9, the J gene TRBJ2-7; TCRdb's D call, TRBD1, is unchecked because there is no DNA. The CDR3 covers 13 residues. Per germline, CDR1 SEHNR and CDR2 FQNEAQ (reference sequence). The CDR3 is CASSPGGAREQYF.

This chain joins TRBV9 and TRBJ2-1; TCRdb returns TRBD2, unconfirmable since there is no DNA. Per the germline V gene, CDR1 is SGDLS and CDR2 is YYNGEE. This CDR3 is built from 16 residues. The CDR3 loop is CASSVGTSGTYNEQFF.

The chain employs TRBV13 and TRBJ2-5. The germline CDR1 and CDR2 sequences are PRHDT and FYEKMQ (reference sequence). The CDR3 sequence is 14 residues long. The CDR3 sequence is CASSKTPDQETQYF.

The V call is TRBV7-9, the J call TRBJ2-1. Germline V gene lookup returns CDR1 SEHNR and CDR2 FQNEAQ (reference sequence). The CDR3 loop spans 15 amino acids. The CDR3 is CASSLPGSSYNEQFF.

The CDR3 is CASRRGRQHSYTEAFF. V usage is TRBV14 and J usage is TRBJ1-1; with no DNA, the TCRdb D assignment of TRBD1 cannot be verified. CDR1 and CDR2 (germline): SGHDN, FVKESK. The CDR3 is 16 amino acids.

The chain employs TRBV6-5 and TRBJ1-5. This CDR3 region has 14 residues. Germline lookup yields CDR1 MNHEY and CDR2 SVGAGI. The CDR3 loop reads CAGSFGVDNQPQHF.

The chain uses TRBV20-1 and TRBJ1-2; TCRdb indicates TRBD1, and absent DNA this call remains unverified. CDR3 length: 14 amino acids. Germline V gene sequence: CDR1 DFQATT, CDR2 SNEGSKA (reference sequence). CDR3 region: CSARDTGGLYGYTF.

The V and J genes are TRBV7-6 and TRBJ1-1; no DNA is available, so the TRBD1 call from TCRdb remains unchecked. Germline V lookup: CDR1 SGHVS, CDR2 FNYEAQ. The CDR3 contains 15 residues. CDR3 in amino acids: CASSLAQGGNTEAFF. Full variable domain (outside the CDR3, taken from reference TRBV7-6 and TRBJ1-1): GAGVSQSPRYKVTKRGQDVALRCDPISGHVSLYWYRQALGQGPEFLTYFNYEAQQDKSGLPNDRFSAERPEGSISTLTIQRTEQRDSAMYRCASSLAQGGNTEAFFGQGTRLTVV.

The CDR3 sequence: CSVGTGDSEQYF. The chain recombines TRBV29-1 with TRBJ2-7; there is no DNA to check the TCRdb D call of TRBD1. Germline CDR1 reads SQVTM; CDR2 reads ANQGSEA. The CDR3 runs to 12 residues.

The V call is TRBV3-1, the J call TRBJ2-7; there is no DNA to check the TCRdb D call of TRBD2. The CDR3 length is 16 residues. CDR1 LGHDT and CDR2 YNNKEL come from the germline V gene (reference sequence). The CDR3: CASSQVGEIEPYEQYF.